Below, one TCR beta chain is given with its context. Its target is unknown. This sample is drawn from a study of shared clonotypes between healthy human individuals. General study findings and limits: As a rule, naive subsets had a larger estimated richness than memory subsets.

CD45RA-negative memory and CD45RA+ naive subsets were split from the CD4+ cells. The data were produced by immunoSEQ multiplex PCR, yet TCRdb's version contains in-frame clones alone and is incomplete. The sample contains over a million clones, roughly 97% of which appear only once. Germline V gene data show CDR1 as MNHNS and CDR2 as SASEGT. CDR3 length: 13 residues. V shed 11 bases and J 2 bases; nucleotides not matched to a gene: 8. The sample taken for sequencing was naive CD4+ T cells sorted from blood. Subset noted: CD45RA+ positively selected. The receptor was derived from a man aged 25 to 45 in good health. The gene calls are TRBV6-1 and TRBJ2-7, with TRBD1 matching over 8 bases. For the CDR3, the DNA is TGTGCCGGCGACAGGGGTTACCCCTACGAGCAGTACTTC. Translation: CAGDRGYPYEQYF.